This T cell receptor beta chain was sequenced in a study of regulatory T cells in long-lasting Graves disease. Both iRepertoire HTBI primers and Arm-PCR of CDR3 regions were used to build the TCR beta libraries. TCRdb reprocessed the multiplex PCR reads with MiXCR, giving one entry per CDR3 protein. The profile covers roughly 530,000 distinct CDR3 sequences, with 16% appearing a single time and 20% to 25% taken by the ten largest. This clonotype was detected ten times or more. The V and J ends lost 0 bases and 0 bases respectively, with 12 bases between them. Germline V gene data show CDR1 as SGHRS and CDR2 as YFSETQ. The CDR3 length is 16 residues. The time point is: newly diagnosed GD, antithyroid drugs for less than 3 months. Extracted RNA from PBMCs served as the source of the TCR library. These data also featured in a second study, about T cells in Graves' hyperthyroidism and ophthalmopathy. That report notes: Patients were excluded because of uncontrolled infection, other autoimmune disease, pregnancy or lactation.

The chain carries TRBV5-1 and TRBJ1-1; TRBD1 is a possible D gene (6 bases). The receptor was derived from a woman aged 40 to 65 with Graves disease. The sequences come from peripheral blood mononuclear cells (PBMCs), collected at new diagnosis, from a patient treated with antithyroid drugs. CDR3 sequence reads: CASSLAQGYMNTEAFF. The CDR3 DNA follows: TGCGCCAGCAGCTTGGCCCAGGGGTACATGAACACTGAAGCTTTCTTT.